The 10 T cell receptor beta chains given below trace back to one sample, sequenced in a study of blood T cell repertoires in COVID-19. Sequenced by immunoSEQ multiplex PCR; TCRdb stores in-frame clones only, minus some. The sample lists hundreds of thousands of clones, around 88% occurring once. Sample: PBMCs or T cells enriched from blood (not recorded which). The receptors stem from a woman aged 40 to 50 who had recovered from COVID-19.

This clone showed up just once. The rearrangement uses TRBV27 and TRBJ2-1; 7 bases are shared with TRBD2. J was trimmed by 10 bases and V by 1 base; bases with no gene match: 1. Germline-derived CDR1 and CDR2 are MNHEY and SMNVEV (reference sequence). This CDR3 spans 12 amino acids. CDR3 DNA: TGTGCCAGCAGTTTATGGGGGGGGGAGCAGTTCTTC. Translation gives CASSLWGGEQFF.

The J gene is TRBJ2-1, the V gene TRBV5-1; possible D gene TRBD2, 6 bases. V lost 4 bases, J lost 6 bases, and 14 bases lay in between. The CDR3 covers 14 residues. The germline gives CDR1 SGHRS, CDR2 YFSETQ. The CDR3 DNA is TGCGCCAGCAGCCCGGAGGGCCTCGGCAATGAGCAGTTCTTC. Translating it yields CASSPEGLGNEQFF. The entire variable domain, with the rest obtained from reference TRBV5-1 and TRBJ2-1, is as follows: KAGVTQTPRYLIKTRGQQVTLSCSPISGHRSVSWYQQTPGQGLQFLFEYFSETQRNKGNFPGRFSGRQFSNSRSEMNVSTLELGDSALYLCASSPEGLGNEQFFGPGTRLTVL.

This chain connects TRBV5-1 to TRBJ2-5; TRBD2 matches 8 bases. The CDR3 is 16 amino acids. The V and J ends lost 0 bases and 1 base, in that order; junction bases with no gene match: 5. CDR1 SGHRS and CDR2 YFSETQ come from the germline V gene. The CDR3, as DNA: TGCGCCAGCAGCTTGGTCCTAGCGGGCTCCCAAGAGACCCAGTACTTC. Amino acids: CASSLVLAGSQETQYF.

The rearrangement joins TRBV27 to TRBJ1-6, with TRBD1 identical over 7 bases. V lost 7 bases and J lost 5; bases outside the gene matches: 8. The CDR3 has 15 residues. Germline V gene sequence: CDR1 MNHEY, CDR2 SMNVEV (reference sequence). This CDR3 is CASTLGGANNSPLHF. The CDR3 DNA reads TGTGCCAGCACCCTAGGGGGCGCGAATAATTCACCCCTCCACTTT.

The J gene is TRBJ1-5, the V gene TRBV19; no reliable D call. This CDR3 region has 14 residues. Trimming removed 0 bases at V and 8 bases at J, with 11 bases between. Germline V gene sequence: CDR1 LNHDA, CDR2 SQIVND (reference sequence). CDR3 sequence: CASSIDPGIEPQHF. For the CDR3, the DNA is TGTGCCAGTAGTATAGATCCGGGTATTGAGCCCCAGCATTTT.

The genes are TRBV4-2 and TRBJ1-2; 7 nucleotides align to TRBD1. The CDR3 spans 17 residues. Germline V gene data show CDR1 as LGHNA and CDR2 as YNFKEQ. V lost 0 bases, J lost 9 bases, and 16 bases stayed unmatched. CDR3 protein: CASSQDLSSRQGWSYTF. CDR3 coding DNA: TGTGCCAGCAGCCAAGATCTCTCGAGCCGACAGGGTTGGAGCTACACCTTC.

This chain links TRBV5-1 with TRBJ2-2; 11 bases line up with TRBD1. The V gene's germline CDR1 is SGHRS and CDR2 YFSETQ. Trimming at V came to 1 base and at J to 4 bases, leaving 12 bases not matched to a gene. The CDR3 extends over 19 amino acids. The CDR3 sequence is CASSLTVILGQGGTGELFF. For the CDR3, the DNA is TGCGCCAGCAGCTTGACAGTGATACTGGGACAGGGGGGCACCGGGGAGCTGTTTTTT.

The CDR3 loop reads CASSFPGGETQYF. DNA of the CDR3: TGTGCCAGCAGTTTCCCAGGGGGAGAGACCCAGTACTTC. The chain has TRBV28 and TRBJ2-5; 7 bases fit TRBD1. Germline V lookup: CDR1 MDHEN, CDR2 SYDVKM. Trimming removed 3 bases from V and 4 bases from J; junction bases left unmatched: 2. This CDR3 has 13 residues.

V and J are TRBV9 and TRBJ2-6; maybe TRBD2 (6 bases). This CDR3 contains 15 residues. V lost 6 bases and J lost 2, with 12 bases in between. Germline V gives CDR1 SGDLS, CDR2 YYNGEE. The CDR3 region is CASTPPGAGANVLTF. The CDR3 coding sequence is TGTGCCAGCACCCCCCCGGGAGCTGGGGCCAACGTCCTGACTTTC.

The chain links TRBV19 to TRBJ2-2; D is uncertain. V lost 6 bases to trimming and J lost 5 bases, with 13 bases between them. Germline-derived CDR1 and CDR2 are LNHDA and SQIVND (reference sequence). This CDR3 spans 14 amino acids. The CDR3 sequence: CASSRVFLTGELFF. Here the CDR3 DNA reads TGTGCCAGTAGCCGGGTCTTCCTGACCGGGGAGCTGTTTTTT.